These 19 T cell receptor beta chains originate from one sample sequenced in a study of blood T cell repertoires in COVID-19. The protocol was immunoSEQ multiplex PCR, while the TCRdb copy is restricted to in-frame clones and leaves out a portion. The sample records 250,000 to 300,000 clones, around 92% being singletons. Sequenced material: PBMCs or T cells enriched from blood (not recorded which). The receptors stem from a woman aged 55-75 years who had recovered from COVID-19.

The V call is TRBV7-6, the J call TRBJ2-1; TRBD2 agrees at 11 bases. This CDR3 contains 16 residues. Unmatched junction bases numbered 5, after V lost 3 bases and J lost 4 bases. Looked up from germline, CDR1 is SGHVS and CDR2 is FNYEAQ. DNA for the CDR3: TGTGCCAGCAGCTTGGAGCTAGCGGGGGGTTACAATGAGCAGTTCTTC. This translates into CASSLELAGGYNEQFF. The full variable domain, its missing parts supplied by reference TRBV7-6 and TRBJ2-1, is GAGVSQSPRYKVTKRGQDVALRCDPISGHVSLYWYRQALGQGPEFLTYFNYEAQQDKSGLPNDRFSAERPEGSISTLTIQRTEQRDSAMYRCASSLELAGGYNEQFFGPGTRLTVL.

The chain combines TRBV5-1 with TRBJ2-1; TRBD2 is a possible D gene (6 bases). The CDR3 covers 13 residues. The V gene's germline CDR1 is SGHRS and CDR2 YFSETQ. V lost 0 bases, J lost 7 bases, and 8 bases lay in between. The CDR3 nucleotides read TGCGCCAGCAGCTTGGGGGCGGGGAATGAGCAGTTCTTC. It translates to CASSLGAGNEQFF. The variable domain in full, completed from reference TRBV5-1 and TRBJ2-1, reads KAGVTQTPRYLIKTRGQQVTLSCSPISGHRSVSWYQQTPGQGLQFLFEYFSETQRNKGNFPGRFSGRQFSNSRSEMNVSTLELGDSALYLCASSLGAGNEQFFGPGTRLTVL.

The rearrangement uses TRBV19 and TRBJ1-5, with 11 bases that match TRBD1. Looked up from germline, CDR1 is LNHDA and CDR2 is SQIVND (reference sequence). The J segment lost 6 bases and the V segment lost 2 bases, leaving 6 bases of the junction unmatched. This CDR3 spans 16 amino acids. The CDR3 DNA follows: TGTGCCAGTAGTATAAGGACAGGGGGCGAATCTCAGCCCCAGCATTTT. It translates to CASSIRTGGESQPQHF. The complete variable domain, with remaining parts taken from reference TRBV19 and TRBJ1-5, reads DGGITQSPKYLFRKEGQNVTLSCEQNLNHDAMYWYRQDPGQGLRLIYYSQIVNDFQKGDIAEGYSVSREKKESFPLTVTSAQKNPTAFYLCASSIRTGGESQPQHFGDGTRLSIL.

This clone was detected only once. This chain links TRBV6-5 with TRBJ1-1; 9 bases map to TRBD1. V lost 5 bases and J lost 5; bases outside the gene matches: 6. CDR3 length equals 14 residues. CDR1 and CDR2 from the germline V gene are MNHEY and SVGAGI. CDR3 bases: TGTGCCAGCAGTCCACAGGGGGCGCTGACTGAAGCTTTCTTT. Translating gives CASSPQGALTEAFF.

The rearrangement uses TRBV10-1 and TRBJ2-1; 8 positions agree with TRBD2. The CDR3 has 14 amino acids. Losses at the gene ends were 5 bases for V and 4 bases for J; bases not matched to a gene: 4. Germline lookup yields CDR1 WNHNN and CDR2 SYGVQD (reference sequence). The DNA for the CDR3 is TGCGCCAGCAGTAGCGGGAGAGATTACAATGAGCAGTTCTTC. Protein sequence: CASSSGRDYNEQFF.

This CDR3 is CASSIRTSGAGDTQYF. Here the CDR3 DNA reads TGTGCCAGCAGCATAAGGACTAGCGGGGCCGGAGATACGCAGTATTTT. This chain joins TRBV2 and TRBJ2-3; 12 nucleotides agree with TRBD2. Germline V gene sequence: CDR1 SNHLY, CDR2 FYNNEI. J lost 5 bases, V lost 6 bases, and 9 bases had no gene match. CDR3 length: 16 residues.

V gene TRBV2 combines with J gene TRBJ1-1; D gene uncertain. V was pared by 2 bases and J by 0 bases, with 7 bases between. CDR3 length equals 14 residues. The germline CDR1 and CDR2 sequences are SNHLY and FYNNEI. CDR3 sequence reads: CASSEKTVNTEAFF. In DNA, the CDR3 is TGTGCCAGCAGTGAAAAAACAGTGAACACTGAAGCTTTCTTT.

The CDR3 DNA reads as TGTGCCAGTCGACAGGGCTTGCGGACTGAAGCTTTCTTT. Translation gives CASRQGLRTEAFF. The genes are TRBV25-1 and TRBJ1-1, with 7 bases lining up with TRBD1. The CDR3 sequence is 13 residues long. The V segment lost 9 bases and the J segment 5 bases; nucleotides outside the gene matches: 9. Germline V gene data show CDR1 as MGHDK and CDR2 as SYGVNS.

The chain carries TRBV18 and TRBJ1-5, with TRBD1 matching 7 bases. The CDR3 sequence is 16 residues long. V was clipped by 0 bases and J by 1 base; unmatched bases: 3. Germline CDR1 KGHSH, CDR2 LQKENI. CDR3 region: CASSPPPGGSNQPQHF. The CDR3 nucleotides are TGTGCCAGCTCACCACCTCCAGGGGGGAGCAATCAGCCCCAGCATTTT.

The CDR3: CASSEDTSYEQYF. CDR3 DNA sequence: TGTGCCAGCAGTGAGGACACCTCCTACGAGCAGTACTTC. The chain joins TRBV2 to TRBJ2-7; D possibly corresponds to TRBD1 (5 bases). Germline loops: CDR1 SNHLY, CDR2 FYNNEI. CDR3 size: 13 residues. Between the trimmed V and J ends, which lost 3 bases and 0 bases, there was a span of 6 bases.

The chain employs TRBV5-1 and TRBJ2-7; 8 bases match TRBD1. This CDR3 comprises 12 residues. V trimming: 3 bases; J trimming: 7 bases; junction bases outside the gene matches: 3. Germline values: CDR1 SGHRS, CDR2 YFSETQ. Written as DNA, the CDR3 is TGCGCCAGCAGCTACGGGACAGGAGAGCAGTACTTC. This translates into CASSYGTGEQYF. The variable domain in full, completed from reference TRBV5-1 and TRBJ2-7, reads KAGVTQTPRYLIKTRGQQVTLSCSPISGHRSVSWYQQTPGQGLQFLFEYFSETQRNKGNFPGRFSGRQFSNSRSEMNVSTLELGDSALYLCASSYGTGEQYFGPGTRLTVT.

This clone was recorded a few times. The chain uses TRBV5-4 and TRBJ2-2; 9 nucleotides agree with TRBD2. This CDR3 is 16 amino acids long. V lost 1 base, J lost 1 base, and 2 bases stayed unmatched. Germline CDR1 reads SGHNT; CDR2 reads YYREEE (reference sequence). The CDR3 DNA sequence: TGTGCCAGCAGCTTGATTAGCGGGGGGAACACCGGGGAGCTGTTTTTT. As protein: CASSLISGGNTGELFF.

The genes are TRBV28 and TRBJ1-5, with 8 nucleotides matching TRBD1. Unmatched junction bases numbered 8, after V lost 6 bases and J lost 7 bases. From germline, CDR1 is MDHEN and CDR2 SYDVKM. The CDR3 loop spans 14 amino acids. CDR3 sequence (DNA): TGTGCCAGCAGACTACAGGGGGTTAGCCAGCCCCAGCATTTT. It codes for CASRLQGVSQPQHF. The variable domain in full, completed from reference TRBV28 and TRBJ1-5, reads DVKVTQSSRYLVKRTGEKVFLECVQDMDHENMFWYRQDPGLGLRLIYFSYDVKMKEKGDIPEGYSVSREKKERFSLILESASTNQTSMYLCASRLQGVSQPQHFGDGTRLSIL.

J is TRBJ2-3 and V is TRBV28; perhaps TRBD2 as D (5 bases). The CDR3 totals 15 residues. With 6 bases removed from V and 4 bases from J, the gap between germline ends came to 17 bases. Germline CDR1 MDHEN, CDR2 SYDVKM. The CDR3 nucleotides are TGTGCCAGCAGACACAACGGGGTTGAGGCAGATACGCAGTATTTT. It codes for CASRHNGVEADTQYF.

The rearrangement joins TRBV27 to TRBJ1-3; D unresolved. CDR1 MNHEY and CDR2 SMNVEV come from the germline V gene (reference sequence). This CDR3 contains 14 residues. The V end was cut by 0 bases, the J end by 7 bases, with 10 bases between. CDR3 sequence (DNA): TGTGCCAGCAGTTTATCGGGCATCTCGAACACCATATATTTT. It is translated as CASSLSGISNTIYF.

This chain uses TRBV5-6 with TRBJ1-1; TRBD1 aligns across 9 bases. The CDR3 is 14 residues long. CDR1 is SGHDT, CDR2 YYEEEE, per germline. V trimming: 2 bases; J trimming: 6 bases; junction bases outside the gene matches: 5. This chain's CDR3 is CASSFAGTGSEAFF. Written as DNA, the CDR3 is TGTGCCAGCAGCTTCGCCGGGACAGGGTCTGAAGCTTTCTTT.

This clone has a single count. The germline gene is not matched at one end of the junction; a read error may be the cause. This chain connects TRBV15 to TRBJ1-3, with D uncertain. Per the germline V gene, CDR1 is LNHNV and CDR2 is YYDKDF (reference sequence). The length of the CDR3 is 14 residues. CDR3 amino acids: CATSRGLPGDTIYF. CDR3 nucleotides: TGTGCCACCAGCAGAGGGCTGCCTGGAGACACCATATATTTT.

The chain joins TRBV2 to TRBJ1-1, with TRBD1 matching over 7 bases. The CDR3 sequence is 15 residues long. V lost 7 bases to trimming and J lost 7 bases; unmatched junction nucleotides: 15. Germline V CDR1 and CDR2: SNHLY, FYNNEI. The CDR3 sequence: CASNPKTGSSGEAFF. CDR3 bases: TGTGCCAGCAATCCAAAGACAGGGTCGAGTGGTGAAGCTTTCTTT.

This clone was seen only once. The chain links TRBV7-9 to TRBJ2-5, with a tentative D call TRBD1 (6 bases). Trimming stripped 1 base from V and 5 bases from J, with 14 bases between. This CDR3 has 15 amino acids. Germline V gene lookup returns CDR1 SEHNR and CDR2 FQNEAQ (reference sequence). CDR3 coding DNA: TGTGCCAGCAGCTTAGGGGACATTCAAGGGGAGACCCAGTACTTC. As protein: CASSLGDIQGETQYF.